These 30 T cell receptor beta chains share one sample of origin, sequenced in a study of human T cells and chemical hapten exposure. Using its own MiXCR run on the RACE reads, TCRdb lists one record per CDR3 protein. Here the sample spans around 380,000 distinct CDR3 sequences, approximately 5.8% being singletons. Noted time point: pre-sensitization, week 0. Stated treatment: therapeutic diphenylcyclopropenone sensitization with weekly scalp DPC. Source: whole blood, taken in connection with sensitization to the hapten diphenylcyclopropenone (DPC). The receptors were gathered from a woman younger than 35 with alopecia areata. Some clones in this sample may be carry-over from other donors' samples.

This clonotype was found a few times. J is TRBJ2-2 and V is TRBV27; D is uncertain. Germline CDR1 and CDR2: MNHEY and SMNVEV (reference sequence). The CDR3 sequence is 15 residues long. The germline V and J ends were trimmed by 2 bases and 0 bases, with 7 bases remaining between them. CDR3 bases: TGTGCCAGCAGTTTAGTACAGACGAACACCGGGGAGCTGTTTTTT. This codes for CASSLVQTNTGELFF.

The chain carries TRBV6-2 or TRBV6-3 and TRBJ1-1; D unresolved. The CDR3 has 13 residues. Germline values: CDR1 MNHEY, CDR2 SVGEGT. V lost 4 bases and J 6 bases, leaving 12 bases between the germline ends. CDR3 DNA sequence: TGTGCCAGCAGTTTGGGTTCGCTGGCTGAAGCTTTCTTT. This gives the protein CASSLGSLAEAFF.

This clonotype has just a few counts. This chain links TRBV12-3 or TRBV12-4 with TRBJ2-5; D is unclear. The CDR3 loop spans 15 amino acids. Trimming took off 0 bases at V and 1 base at J, with 9 bases between the two ends. CDR3 in DNA: TGTGCCAGCAGTTTAGCGCAGTGGAGCCAAGAGACCCAGTACTTC. This encodes CASSLAQWSQETQYF.

This clonotype was recorded many times. The rearrangement links TRBV4-2 to TRBJ2-1, with a tentative D call TRBD1 (5 bases). This CDR3 contains 16 residues. CDR1 is LGHNA, CDR2 YNFKEQ, per germline. V was shortened by 2 bases and J by 2 bases, with 13 bases between the two germline ends. The CDR3 DNA follows: TGTGCCAGCAGCCAATACGGCCCGACAGCCTACAATGAGCAGTTCTTC. Translated: CASSQYGPTAYNEQFF.

This clonotype was counted a few times. The chain combines TRBV6-5 with TRBJ2-4, with 9 bases matching TRBD2. CDR3 length: 14 residues. V lost 4 bases to trimming and J lost 6 bases; unmatched junction nucleotides: 4. Germline V gives CDR1 MNHEY, CDR2 SVGAGI. DNA for the CDR3: TGTGCCAGCAGTTTCCGAGCGGGGGGAAACATTCAGTACTTC. Residues: CASSFRAGGNIQYF.

As regards this clonotype: With a much larger clone just one base away, this may be a read error. This chain links TRBV5-1 with TRBJ2-1; 7 bases are a match to TRBD1. The germline gives CDR1 SGHRS, CDR2 YFSETQ. Trimming at V came to 2 bases and at J to 6 bases, leaving 11 bases not matched to a gene. This CDR3 region has 16 residues. The CDR3 DNA is TGCGCCAGCAGCTTCGAGGGACAGAGTCTCGTCAATGAGCAGTTCTTC. It codes for CASSFEGQSLVNEQFF.

This chain joins TRBV5-6 and TRBJ1-2, with D unclear. V was clipped by 1 base and J by 7 bases, with 17 bases between them. CDR1 SGHDT and CDR2 YYEEEE come from the germline V gene. The CDR3 length is 15 residues. The CDR3 loop reads CASSLITAGPSGYTF. In DNA, the CDR3 is TGTGCCAGCAGCTTGATAACGGCAGGCCCCTCTGGCTACACCTTC.

This clonotype has at least ten counts. The chain combines TRBV10-3 with TRBJ1-2; 8 bases line up with TRBD1. After removal of 4 bases from V and 0 bases from J, the junction contained 4 bases not matched to a gene. This CDR3 is built from 15 residues. Germline lookup yields CDR1 ENHRY and CDR2 SYGVKD. CDR3 amino acids: CAISGQGTANYGYTF. The CDR3 DNA sequence: TGTGCCATCAGTGGACAGGGGACAGCTAACTATGGCTACACCTTC.

The chain carries TRBV7-2 and TRBJ1-5; 10 nucleotides line up with TRBD1. This CDR3 has 15 residues. Germline V gene data show CDR1 as SGHTA and CDR2 as FQGNSA. With 5 bases clipped from V and 6 bases from J, the junction kept 7 bases outside the gene matches. The chain's CDR3 is CASSTNRDRGQPQHF. The CDR3 bases are TGTGCCAGCAGCACGAACCGGGACAGGGGTCAGCCCCAGCATTTT.

This clonotype was seen many times. V and J are TRBV5-5 and TRBJ1-4; a possible D gene is TRBD1 (6 bases). The CDR3 runs 14 residues. Trimming cost V 1 base and J 4 bases, with 8 bases left between them. Germline-derived CDR1 and CDR2 are SGHKS and YYEKEE (reference sequence). CDR3 amino acids: CASSLTGINEKLFF. The CDR3 DNA reads as TGTGCCAGCAGCTTGACAGGGATTAATGAAAAACTGTTTTTT.

The chain employs TRBV18 and TRBJ2-1, with D maybe TRBD1 (6 bases). The CDR3 consists of 17 residues. Trimming took off 6 bases at V and 0 bases at J, with 18 bases between the two ends. Per the germline V gene, CDR1 is KGHSH and CDR2 is LQKENI. CDR3 bases: TGTGCCAGCTCCCCCTGGGGGCAGGGGACCTCCTACAATGAGCAGTTCTTC. It yields the protein CASSPWGQGTSYNEQFF.

This clonotype was found many times. The chain recombines TRBV12-3 or TRBV12-4 with TRBJ1-5; TRBD1 is a possible D gene (6 bases). The CDR3 is 15 amino acids. V was pared by 7 bases and J by 3 bases, with 16 bases between. CDR3 loop: CASTPQQGSNQPQHF. In nucleotides, the CDR3 is TGTGCCAGCACCCCACAACAGGGATCCAATCAGCCCCAGCATTTT.

This clonotype occurred many times. The chain's CDR3 is CASSLADSTNTGELFF. As DNA, the CDR3 is TGTGCCAGCAGCTTGGCCGACAGCACGAACACCGGGGAGCTGTTTTTT. The V call is TRBV5-6, the J call TRBJ2-2; possibly TRBD1 for D (5 bases). CDR1 is SGHDT, CDR2 YYEEEE, per germline. V dropped 0 bases and J dropped 0 bases, with 9 bases sitting between them. The CDR3 is 16 residues long.

Only a few counts were recorded for this clonotype. This chain uses TRBV29-1 with TRBJ2-6; D ambiguous. Germline V gives CDR1 SQVTM, CDR2 ANQGSEA. This CDR3 has 13 amino acids. The V and J ends lost 6 bases and 1 base respectively, with 7 bases between them. The CDR3 here is CSVDESGANVLTF. The CDR3 region has the DNA TGCAGCGTCGACGAGTCTGGGGCCAACGTCCTGACTTTC.

The chain recombines TRBV2 with TRBJ1-1, with D possibly TRBD1 on 5 matching bases. V gave up 2 bases and J gave up 5 bases, with 18 bases separating them. Germline assignment: CDR1 SNHLY and CDR2 FYNNEI. The CDR3 is 16 amino acids. This CDR3 reads CASSEFSPQAGTEAFF. CDR3 nucleotides: TGTGCCAGCAGTGAATTCTCCCCACAGGCAGGGACTGAAGCTTTCTTT.

This clonotype has more than one count but fewer than ten. The chain links TRBV15 to TRBJ1-5; D might be TRBD1 (5 bases). The length of the CDR3 is 15 residues. Between the trimmed V and J ends, which lost 0 bases and 6 bases, there was a span of 12 bases. Germline V lookup: CDR1 LNHNV, CDR2 YYDKDF (reference sequence). DNA for the CDR3: TGTGCCACCAGCAGAGATCGGGGTAGGGGTCAGCCCCAGCATTTT. It is translated as CATSRDRGRGQPQHF.

This clonotype has only a few counts. The chain employs TRBV28 and TRBJ1-4; D call uncertain. Germline V gives CDR1 MDHEN, CDR2 SYDVKM. Trimming left V 6 bases short and J 8 bases short, with 7 bases between. The CDR3 length is 11 residues. The chain's CDR3 is CASRFGEKLFF. The CDR3 DNA sequence: TGTGCCAGCAGATTCGGGGAAAAACTGTTTTTT.

This clonotype was observed many times. The genes are TRBV29-1 and TRBJ2-3; 11 nucleotides match TRBD2. This CDR3 region has 18 residues. Germline V CDR1 and CDR2: SQVTM, ANQGSEA. J gave up 0 bases and V 2 bases, and 10 bases lay outside the gene matches. CDR3 loop: CSVEWVTSGGPSTDTQYF. CDR3 nucleotides: TGCAGCGTTGAATGGGTCACTAGCGGGGGTCCTAGCACAGATACGCAGTATTTT.

At least ten counts were recorded for this clonotype. The CDR3 region is CAISESNGGNYNEQFF. CDR3 DNA sequence: TGTGCCATCAGTGAGTCGAATGGGGGGAACTACAATGAGCAGTTCTTC. The chain joins TRBV10-3 to TRBJ2-1; a weak D match, TRBD2 (6 bases). This CDR3 is 16 amino acids long. Trimming left V 0 bases short and J 3 bases short, with 12 bases between. Germline CDR1 is ENHRY and CDR2 is SYGVKD.

This rearrangement joins TRBV19 to TRBJ1-4; possibly TRBD1 for D (5 bases). V lost 5 bases and J lost 0, with 13 bases in between. The germline V gene encodes CDR1 LNHDA and CDR2 SQIVND (reference sequence). The CDR3 sequence is 16 residues long. CDR3 sequence: CASSAGMRATNEKLFF. CDR3 sequence (DNA): TGTGCCAGTAGTGCAGGGATGAGGGCAACTAATGAAAAACTGTTTTTT. Using reference TRBV19 and TRBJ1-4 for the parts outside the CDR3, the full variable domain is DGGITQSPKYLFRKEGQNVTLSCEQNLNHDAMYWYRQDPGQGLRLIYYSQIVNDFQKGDIAEGYSVSREKKESFPLTVTSAQKNPTAFYLCASSAGMRATNEKLFFGSGTQLSVL.

The chain uses TRBV4-3 and TRBJ1-2; D uncertain. V lost 0 bases to trimming and J lost 0 bases, with 11 bases between them. In germline, CDR1 is LGHNA, CDR2 YSLEER. The CDR3 spans 16 residues. The CDR3 loop reads CASSQDLGISNYGYTF. The CDR3 nucleotides read TGCGCCAGCAGCCAAGACCTAGGAATCTCTAACTATGGCTACACCTTC.

This clonotype occurred many times. The chain links TRBV18 to TRBJ1-1; D gene uncertain. The germline gives CDR1 KGHSH, CDR2 LQKENI. With 3 bases removed from V and 4 bases from J, the gap between germline ends came to 6 bases. The CDR3 has 12 residues. The CDR3 DNA reads as TGTGCCAGCTCACCCGGGGTCACTGAAGCTTTCTTT. Translation: CASSPGVTEAFF.

This clonotype was counted ten times or more. The chain couples TRBV7-2 to TRBJ2-1; D is perhaps TRBD2 (5 bases). The length of the CDR3 is 15 residues. V lost 2 bases, J lost 0 bases, and 8 bases lay in between. Germline V lookup: CDR1 SGHTA, CDR2 FQGNSA. CDR3 in DNA: TGTGCCAGCAGCTTATTAGGGAGCTCCTACAATGAGCAGTTCTTC. This gives the protein CASSLLGSSYNEQFF.

The V and J genes are TRBV29-1 and TRBJ1-2, with D perhaps TRBD1 (5 bases). Germline CDR1 SQVTM, CDR2 ANQGSEA. The CDR3 is made up of 14 amino acids. V dropped 3 bases and J dropped 0 bases, with 11 bases sitting between them. The CDR3 loop reads CSVEGRLSNYGYTF. The CDR3 DNA sequence: TGCAGCGTTGAGGGGCGGTTATCTAACTATGGCTACACCTTC.

There are many counts of this clonotype. The gene calls are TRBV29-1 and TRBJ1-1, with D maybe TRBD1 (6 bases). The CDR3 covers 13 residues. Germline assignment: CDR1 SQVTM and CDR2 ANQGSEA. Trimming removed 7 bases from V and 5 bases from J, with 17 bases in between. CDR3 DNA: TGCAGCGGAGGAGCGGGGGCGGGTACTGAAGCTTTCTTT. Encoded protein: CSGGAGAGTEAFF.

This clonotype was counted a few times. The V and J genes are TRBV4-1 and TRBJ2-2; 8 positions match TRBD2. This CDR3 region has 18 residues. Germline V CDR1 and CDR2: MGHRA, YSYEKL. The V and J ends lost 2 bases and 2 bases, in that order; junction bases with no gene match: 10. The CDR3 reads CASSQHFLAGPNTGELFF. Written as DNA, the CDR3 is TGCGCCAGCAGCCAACATTTCTTAGCGGGGCCCAACACCGGGGAGCTGTTTTTT.

This clonotype was seen a handful of times. The chain uses TRBV4-1 and TRBJ1-2; maybe TRBD1 (5 bases). This CDR3 has 16 residues. The germline CDR1 and CDR2 sequences are MGHRA and YSYEKL. V lost 1 base, J lost 0 bases, and 12 bases lay in between. The CDR3 here is CASSQVGAGANYGYTF. The CDR3 nucleotides are TGCGCCAGCAGCCAAGTAGGTGCGGGGGCTAACTATGGCTACACCTTC.

V gene TRBV2 combines with J gene TRBJ2-3; D ambiguous. CDR1 and CDR2 from the germline V gene are SNHLY and FYNNEI. The ends were cut back, 1 base at V and 0 bases at J, with 5 bases in the middle. This CDR3 comprises 14 residues. CDR3 nucleotide sequence: TGTGCCAGCAGTGAAGGAGACAGCACAGATACGCAGTATTTT. Its protein is CASSEGDSTDTQYF. Based on the CDR3 plus reference TRBV2 and TRBJ2-3, the full variable domain is EPEVTQTPSHQVTQMGQEVILRCVPISNHLYFYWYRQILGQKVEFLVSFYNNEISEKSEIFDDQFSVERPDGSNFTLKIRSTKLEDSAMYFCASSEGDSTDTQYFGPGTRLTVL.

The rearrangement uses TRBV6-6 and TRBJ2-7, with 11 bases aligning to TRBD2. Per germline, CDR1 MNHNY and CDR2 SVGAGI (reference sequence). Germline trimming cut 6 bases from V and 4 bases from J; bases unmatched to any gene: 8. The CDR3 sequence is 15 residues long. CDR3 amino acids: CASRDPSGGFYEQYF. The CDR3 bases are TGTGCCAGCAGAGACCCTAGCGGGGGGTTTTACGAGCAGTACTTC.

This clonotype has just a few counts. This rearrangement joins TRBV5-1 to TRBJ2-3, with D tentatively TRBD1 (6 bases). V was shortened by 4 bases and J by 3 bases, with 15 bases between the two germline ends. The CDR3 has 15 residues. Germline assignment: CDR1 SGHRS and CDR2 YFSETQ. CDR3 nucleotides: TGCGCCAGCAGCCGGAGCAGGGGTGGAACAGATACGCAGTATTTT. Translation: CASSRSRGGTDTQYF.